These 14 T cell receptor beta chains were sequenced from one sample in a study of shared T cell receptors in the human thymus. This table comes from immunoSEQ multiplex PCR, and its TCRdb copy is limited to in-frame clones, with some not included. Of 500,000 to 550,000 clones detected, approximately 78% appear once; the ten largest clones hold about 0.014%. This sample was also put to use in a study of human thymus T cells.

Material: thymocytes. The receptor set was obtained from a boy younger than two with a congenital heart defect.

The rearrangement uses TRBV5-1 and TRBJ2-3, with D hard to call. Germline V gives CDR1 SGHRS, CDR2 YFSETQ. The CDR3 runs 19 residues. V was pared by 0 bases and J by 1 base, with 21 bases between. CDR3 sequence (DNA): TGCGCCAGCAGCTTGGCGACTCCCGTTCGACCCTCTGGCACAGATACGCAGTATTTT. It translates to CASSLATPVRPSGTDTQYF.

The gene calls are TRBV5-5 and TRBJ1-2; TRBD1 might be the D (6 bases). The germline V and J ends were trimmed by 0 bases and 3 bases, with 12 bases remaining between them. Germline values: CDR1 SGHKS, CDR2 YYEKEE (reference sequence). CDR3 length: 15 residues. CDR3 DNA sequence: TGTGCCAGCAGCTTGGCCGCAGGGGATCACTATGGCTACACCTTC. Its protein product is CASSLAAGDHYGYTF.

V and J are TRBV18 and TRBJ1-1; D is unclear. The CDR3 consists of 14 residues. The germline gives CDR1 KGHSH, CDR2 LQKENI. The ends were cut back, 3 bases at V and 3 bases at J, with 11 bases in the middle. CDR3 in amino acids: CASSPGSGDTEAFF. In DNA form, the CDR3 reads TGTGCCAGCTCACCGGGCAGCGGGGACACTGAAGCTTTCTTT.

Only a few counts were recorded for this clone. This chain uses TRBV18 with TRBJ2-3; no definite D call. CDR3 size: 16 residues. Trimming took off 4 bases at V and 0 bases at J, with 14 bases between the two ends. The germline V gene has CDR1 KGHSH and CDR2 LQKENI. The CDR3 spells CASSHSPHSSTDTQYF. The CDR3, as DNA: TGTGCCAGCTCACACAGCCCCCACAGTAGCACAGATACGCAGTATTTT.

This sequence joins TRBV28 and TRBJ2-5; 8 nucleotides match TRBD2. CDR1 and CDR2 (germline): MDHEN, SYDVKM. The V gene end was trimmed by 2 bases and the J gene end by 4 bases; junction bases not matched to a gene: 21. This CDR3 has 20 amino acids. The CDR3 sequence: CASSLIWMLAGTRSGETQYF. For the CDR3, the DNA is TGTGCCAGCAGTTTAATTTGGATGCTAGCGGGTACAAGAAGTGGAGAGACCCAGTACTTC.

The V call is TRBV28, the J call TRBJ2-5; D uncertain. The CDR3 is 13 amino acids. V lost 2 bases, J lost 5 bases, and 9 bases lay in between. Germline V gene data show CDR1 as MDHEN and CDR2 as SYDVKM. DNA of the CDR3: TGTGCCAGCAGTTTAGACGGGTGGGAGACCCAGTACTTC. Translated, it gives CASSLDGWETQYF.

This chain uses TRBV19 with TRBJ1-1, with D tentatively TRBD1 (6 bases). Trimming cost V 0 bases and J 3 bases, with 17 bases left between them. CDR1 LNHDA and CDR2 SQIVND come from the germline V gene (reference sequence). This CDR3 has 17 amino acids. CDR3 nucleotides: TGTGCCAGTAGTATAGAATATAGAGGACAGCCACACACTGAAGCTTTCTTT. Its translation is CASSIEYRGQPHTEAFF.

The genes are TRBV4-1 and TRBJ2-3; 11 positions agree with TRBD2. V shed 5 bases, J shed 1 base, and the junction held 11 bases outside the gene matches. This CDR3 contains 18 residues. CDR1 is MGHRA, CDR2 YSYEKL, per germline. This chain's CDR3 is CASSIASGRTHRTDTQYF. The CDR3 DNA follows: TGCGCCAGCAGCATCGCTAGCGGGAGGACCCACCGCACAGATACGCAGTATTTT.

Only a few counts were recorded for this clone. The V gene is TRBV5-6, the J gene TRBJ1-3; tentatively, D is TRBD1 (6 bases). The CDR3 spans 15 residues. Germline CDR1 is SGHDT and CDR2 is YYEEEE. Trimming took off 2 bases at V and 0 bases at J, with 9 bases between the two ends. CDR3 residues: CASSFGGGSGNTIYF. The DNA for the CDR3 is TGTGCCAGCAGCTTTGGGGGCGGCTCTGGAAACACCATATATTTT.

The chain is built from TRBV7-2 and TRBJ2-3; no clear D gene. V was shortened by 8 bases and J by 6 bases, with 9 bases between the two germline ends. This CDR3 spans 11 amino acids. Germline V gene data show CDR1 as SGHTA and CDR2 as FQGNSA. In DNA, the CDR3 is TGTGCCAGCCTTCCCCTGGATACGCAGTATTTT. As protein: CASLPLDTQYF. Using reference TRBV7-2 and TRBJ2-3 for the parts outside the CDR3, the full variable domain is GAGVSQSPSNKVTEKGKDVELRCDPISGHTALYWYRQSLGQGLEFLIYFQGNSAPDKSGLPSDRFSAERTGGSVSTLTIQRTQQEDSAVYLCASLPLDTQYFGPGTRLTVL.

CDR3 DNA: TGTGCTAGTGGTTCGTACAGGGGGCGGTTGAATGAGCAGTTCTTC. Amino acids: CASGSYRGRLNEQFF. The J gene is TRBJ2-1, the V gene TRBV12-5; 9 positions agree with TRBD1. The CDR3 extends over 15 amino acids. The germline gives CDR1 LGHNT, CDR2 FRNRAP. With V trimmed by 4 bases and J by 7 bases, 8 bases remained unmatched.

This chain joins TRBV9 and TRBJ1-1, with D tentatively TRBD1 (6 bases). The CDR3 is 13 amino acids. V was pared by 3 bases and J by 0 bases, with 6 bases between. Germline loops: CDR1 SGDLS, CDR2 YYNGEE. The CDR3 DNA is TGTGCCAGCAGCGAGGGGGTGAACACTGAAGCTTTCTTT. Protein product: CASSEGVNTEAFF. Drawing the rest from reference TRBV9 and TRBJ1-1, the complete variable domain is DSGVTQTPKHLITATGQRVTLRCSPRSGDLSVYWYQQSLDQGLQFLIQYYNGEERAKGNILERFSAQQFPDLHSELNLSSLELGDSALYFCASSEGVNTEAFFGQGTRLTVV.

The chain employs TRBV7-9 and TRBJ2-7; 8 bases align to TRBD1. CDR3 length: 16 residues. With V trimmed by 6 bases and J by 2 bases, 12 bases remained unmatched. CDR1 and CDR2 (germline): SEHNR, FQNEAQ (reference sequence). As DNA, the CDR3 is TGTGCCAGCAGTTATCACCAAGGGACAGGACCCTACGAGCAGTACTTC. Amino acids: CASSYHQGTGPYEQYF. Together with reference TRBV7-9 and TRBJ2-7, the CDR3 gives the full variable domain: DTGVSQNPRHKITKRGQNVTFRCDPISEHNRLYWYRQTLGQGPEFLTYFQNEAQLEKSRLLSDRFSAERPKGSFSTLEIQRTEQGDSAMYLCASSYHQGTGPYEQYFGPGTRLTVT.

The chain recombines TRBV6-1 with TRBJ2-5; D is possibly TRBD2 (6 bases). The CDR3 is 12 residues long. The V gene's germline CDR1 is MNHNS and CDR2 SASEGT. V gave up 4 bases and J gave up 6 bases, with 9 bases separating them. The DNA for the CDR3 is TGTGCCAGCAGTGGAGGAGGGAAGACCCAGTACTTC. It specifies CASSGGGKTQYF.